This entry lists 15 T cell receptor beta chains sequenced from one sample in a study of glioma-infiltrating T cells after dendritic cell vaccination. Assay: immunoSEQ multiplex PCR; the TCRdb copy retains only in-frame clones and omits some. This table has roughly 400 clones, around 92% appearing once. The specimen was tumor tissue, collected before dendritic cell vaccination. These receptors were taken from a human donor with glioblastoma.

This sequence joins TRBV5-5 and TRBJ1-5; no firm D call. The germline V gene encodes CDR1 SGHKS and CDR2 YYEKEE (reference sequence). The CDR3 loop spans 13 amino acids. Trimming took off 1 base at V and 5 bases at J, with 7 bases between the two ends. The CDR3 coding sequence is TGTGCCAGCAGCTTGCGCAGTGATCAGCCCCAGCATTTT. The encoded protein is CASSLRSDQPQHF. Supplemented by reference TRBV5-5 and TRBJ1-5, the full variable domain reads DAGVTQSPTHLIKTRGQQVTLRCSPISGHKSVSWYQQVLGQGPQFIFQYYEKEERGRGNFPDRFSARQFPNYSSELNVNALLLGDSALYLCASSLRSDQPQHFGDGTRLSIL.

The CDR3 DNA reads as TGTGCCAGCAGTGCCAGATGCACACGACAAAGTCGGGCCAACGTCCTGACTTTC. It is translated as CASSARCTRQSRANVLTF. The chain is built from TRBV6-4 and TRBJ2-6; no reliable D call. CDR3 size: 18 residues. Germline CDR1 and CDR2: MRHNA and SNTAGT. V was clipped by 4 bases and J by 5 bases, with 21 bases between them.

DNA for the CDR3: TGTGCCAGCAGCCCCGGGACGTGGAGGGGGGGGGAGCAGTACTTC. Its protein product is CASSPGTWRGGEQYF. The rearrangement uses TRBV28 and TRBJ2-7; D might be TRBD2 (7 bases). Germline V gene lookup returns CDR1 MDHEN and CDR2 SYDVKM. This CDR3 region has 15 residues. V lost 6 bases, J lost 7 bases, and 22 bases lay in between. Complete variable domain (other parts from reference TRBV28 and TRBJ2-7): DVKVTQSSRYLVKRTGEKVFLECVQDMDHENMFWYRQDPGLGLRLIYFSYDVKMKEKGDIPEGYSVSREKKERFSLILESASTNQTSMYLCASSPGTWRGGEQYFGPGTRLTVT.

The chain recombines TRBV28 with TRBJ2-7; 9 nucleotides align to TRBD1. The CDR3 is 14 amino acids. Trimming cost V 5 bases and J 6 bases; bases outside gene matches: 8. Per the germline V gene, CDR1 is MDHEN and CDR2 is SYDVKM. CDR3 nucleotides: TGTGCCAGCAGTGTGTTAAACAGGGGGCGCGAGCAGTACTTC. Amino acids: CASSVLNRGREQYF.

V gene TRBV27 combines with J gene TRBJ1-1; the match to TRBD1 covers 7 bases. J gave up 0 bases and V 8 bases, and 3 bases lay outside the gene matches. Germline CDR1 MNHEY, CDR2 SMNVEV (reference sequence). The CDR3 runs 13 residues. The CDR3 region has the DNA TGTGCCAGCTACAGGGGACTGAACACTGAAGCTTTCTTT. Encoded protein: CASYRGLNTEAFF.

DNA of the CDR3: TGTGCCAGCAGCTTGCTTGGGGAGGGAGCTTTCTTT. Its translation: CASSLLGEGAFF. The J gene is TRBJ1-1, the V gene TRBV5-5, with D uncertain. Germline CDR1 and CDR2: SGHKS and YYEKEE (reference sequence). The CDR3 spans 12 residues. The V end was cut by 1 base, the J end by 10 bases, with 11 bases between.

This clone was seen only a few times. The V call is TRBV10-3, the J call TRBJ1-3; D perhaps matches TRBD1 (5 bases). There are 14 residues in the CDR3. Trimming cost V 6 bases and J 4 bases, with 13 bases left between them. The germline CDR1 and CDR2 sequences are ENHRY and SYGVKD. The CDR3 is CAISSREAGNTIYF. CDR3 sequence (DNA): TGTGCCATCAGCAGCAGGGAGGCCGGAAACACCATATATTTT.

This chain uses TRBV6-4 with TRBJ2-3; D unresolved. Trimming removed 0 bases at V and 1 base at J, with 11 bases between. Looked up from germline, CDR1 is MRHNA and CDR2 is SNTAGT. The length of the CDR3 is 16 residues. Here the CDR3 reads CASSDSREIGTDTQYF. The CDR3 DNA is TGTGCCAGCAGTGACTCGCGTGAAATCGGCACAGATACGCAGTATTTT.

The chain is built from TRBV29-1 and TRBJ2-6; tentatively, D is TRBD2 (5 bases). The CDR3 loop spans 18 amino acids. V lost 5 bases to trimming and J lost 5 bases, with 25 bases between them. Per the germline V gene, CDR1 is SQVTM and CDR2 is ANQGSEA. Here the CDR3 DNA reads TGCAGCGTTACTATCAGACTAAGCATACAAAGTCGGGCCAACGTCCTGACTTTC. Protein: CSVTIRLSIQSRANVLTF. Variable domain in full (rest from reference TRBV29-1 and TRBJ2-6): SAVISQKPSRDICQRGTSLTIQCQVDSQVTMMFWYRQQPGQSLTLIATANQGSEATYESGFVIDKFPISRPNLTFSTLTVSNMSPEDSSIYLCSVTIRLSIQSRANVLTFGAGSRLTVL.

The chain recombines TRBV19 with TRBJ1-3; 7 positions match TRBD1. The CDR3 loop spans 12 amino acids. V shed 10 bases and J 10 bases; nucleotides not matched to a gene: 10. CDR1 is LNHDA, CDR2 SQIVND, per germline (reference sequence). In nucleotides, the CDR3 is TGTGCCACCCAGAGCTACAGGGGAACCATATATTTT. It translates to CATQSYRGTIYF.

The genes are TRBV5-1 and TRBJ1-1; 7 bases agree with TRBD1. The CDR3 loop spans 15 amino acids. Germline trimming cut 4 bases from V and 3 bases from J; bases unmatched to any gene: 9. Germline-derived CDR1 and CDR2 are SGHRS and YFSETQ. The CDR3 loop reads CASSARQGSDTEAFF. CDR3 coding DNA: TGCGCCAGCAGCGCCAGACAGGGCTCGGACACTGAAGCTTTCTTT. The whole variable domain, filled in from reference TRBV5-1 and TRBJ1-1, reads KAGVTQTPRYLIKTRGQQVTLSCSPISGHRSVSWYQQTPGQGLQFLFEYFSETQRNKGNFPGRFSGRQFSNSRSEMNVSTLELGDSALYLCASSARQGSDTEAFFGQGTRLTVV.

The chain uses TRBV5-1 and TRBJ2-4; D perhaps matches TRBD2 (5 bases). The germline gives CDR1 SGHRS, CDR2 YFSETQ. The CDR3 sequence is 15 residues long. The V end was cut by 7 bases, the J end by 0 bases, with 14 bases between. CDR3 nucleotide sequence: TGCGCCAGCTGGGTCGGGATTTTAGCCAAAAACATTCAGTACTTC. This codes for CASWVGILAKNIQYF.

The chain combines TRBV5-6 with TRBJ2-5, with a possible D match to TRBD1 (6 bases). The end of the DNA fits TRBJ2-7 better, so the J call may be wrong. The CDR3 is 13 residues long. CDR1 SGHDT and CDR2 YYEEEE come from the germline V gene. CDR3 sequence reads: CASSSLQGDEQYF. Here the CDR3 DNA reads TGTGCCAGCAGCTCATTACAGGGTGACGAGCAGTACTTC.

The CDR3 sequence: CSALVPGDTQYF. As DNA, the CDR3 is TGCAGCGCCCTGGTTCCCGGAGATACGCAGTATTTT. The chain couples TRBV29-1 to TRBJ2-3, with D uncertain. The germline CDR1 and CDR2 sequences are SQVTM and ANQGSEA. The germline V and J ends were trimmed by 7 bases and 5 bases, with 13 bases remaining between them. The CDR3 is 12 amino acids.

This chain joins TRBV6-5 and TRBJ1-2; a weak D match, TRBD1 (6 bases). The CDR3 runs 14 residues. Trimming left V 5 bases short and J 1 base short, with 11 bases between. Germline V gene sequence: CDR1 MNHEY, CDR2 SVGAGI. CDR3: CASSRTELNYGYTF. The CDR3 coding sequence is TGTGCCAGCAGTCGGACAGAACTTAACTATGGCTACACCTTC.